These T cell receptor beta chains were read from a single sample in a study of CD8 T cells in Susac syndrome. TCRdb reprocessed the immunoSEQ multiplex PCR reads with MiXCR, giving one entry per CDR3 protein. Of around 170,000 distinct CDR3 sequences listed, 92% were seen once; the top ten hold 0.065% to 0.085%. Sample: CD4+ T cells from PBMCs. These receptors were taken from a human donor in good health. Each CDR3 is given with its conserved first and last residue. D genes are given only for firm matches. Some rows mark clone size as missing; the rest say once, few, many or name a class of expanded clone.

size	length	V	J	D	CDR3	DNA
-	14	TRBV6-5	TRBJ2-3	-	CASSYRQSTDTQYF	TGTGCCAGCAGTTACAGGCAGAGCACAGATACGCAGTATTTT
-	12	TRBV3-1	TRBJ2-7	-	CASSLTAYEQYF	TGTGCCAGCAGTCTGACAGCTTACGAGCAGTACTTC
-	15	TRBV6-5	TRBJ1-1	-	CASSARGITNTEAFF	TGTGCCAGCAGTGCAAGGGGGATTACGAACACTGAAGCTTTCTTT
-	13	TRBV5-1	TRBJ2-7	-	CASSLEQNYEQYF	TGCGCCAGCAGCTTGGAACAAAACTACGAGCAGTACTTC
-	15	TRBV5-6	TRBJ2-7	-	CASSFRRRSSYEQYF	TGTGCCAGCAGCTTTAGACGGAGGAGCTCCTACGAGCAGTACTTC
-	15	TRBV20-1	TRBJ2-3	TRBD1	CSTFGTGLNTDTQYF	TGCAGTACCTTTGGGACAGGGCTAAACACAGATACGCAGTATTTT
-	15	TRBV12-3/TRBV12-4	TRBJ2-1	-	CASSLTVSSYNEQFF	TGTGCCAGCAGTTTAACAGTTAGCTCCTACAATGAGCAGTTCTTC
-	13	TRBV4-3	TRBJ2-4	-	CASSQDKRDIQYF	TGCGCCAGCAGCCAAGACAAAAGGGACATTCAGTACTTC
-	16	TRBV7-2	TRBJ1-1	-	CASSLAPTTGNTEAFF	TGTGCCAGCAGCTTAGCCCCAACGACAGGGAACACTGAAGCTTTCTTT
-	15	TRBV28	TRBJ2-7	TRBD2	CASTPPTIGGSEQYF	TGTGCCAGCACCCCCCCCACTATCGGGGGGTCCGAGCAGTACTTC
-	14	TRBV7-8	TRBJ2-7	-	CASSLGLEGYEQYF	TGTGCCAGCAGCTTAGGTCTAGAAGGCTACGAGCAGTACTTC
-	14	TRBV29-1	TRBJ1-1	TRBD1	CSVEEQGIGAEAFF	TGCAGCGTTGAAGAACAGGGGATAGGGGCTGAAGCTTTCTTT
-	15	TRBV18	TRBJ2-6	-	CASSLFVSGANVLTF	TGTGCCAGCTCGCTCTTCGTCTCTGGGGCCAACGTCCTGACTTTC
-	15	TRBV6-1	TRBJ1-5	-	CASSSVWGLNQPQHF	TGTGCCAGCAGTTCCGTGTGGGGGCTCAATCAGCCCCAGCATTTT
-	15	TRBV19	TRBJ2-1	TRBD1	CASSIVTGNRNEQFF	TGTGCCAGTAGTATCGTGACAGGGAATAGGAATGAGCAGTTCTTC
-	13	TRBV23-1	TRBJ2-7	-	CASSQSRGYEQYF	TGCGCCAGCAGTCAATCGCGAGGATACGAGCAGTACTTC
-	17	TRBV5-1	TRBJ2-3	TRBD2	CASSLFERGLITDTQYF	TGCGCCAGCAGCTTGTTCGAGCGGGGGCTTATCACAGATACGCAGTATTTT
-	15	TRBV19	TRBJ1-5	TRBD1	CASSALGQGNQPQHF	TGTGCCAGTTCGGCGTTGGGACAGGGGAATCAGCCCCAGCATTTT
-	15	TRBV5-8	TRBJ2-7	-	CASSSTGWGSYEQYF	TGTGCCAGCAGCTCTACAGGTTGGGGTTCCTACGAGCAGTACTTC
-	13	TRBV12-5	TRBJ1-3	-	CASGNQHGNTIYF	TGTGCTAGTGGAAACCAACATGGAAACACCATATATTTT
-	14	TRBV7-2	TRBJ2-1	-	CASSSYSGPNEQFF	TGTGCCAGCAGCTCATACTCCGGGCCCAATGAGCAGTTCTTC
-	15	TRBV7-2	TRBJ1-4	-	CASSLMRQPNEKLFF	TGTGCCAGCAGCTTAATGCGGCAGCCTAATGAAAAACTGTTTTTT
-	14	TRBV12-3/TRBV12-4	TRBJ1-5	-	CASTRTNPGQPQHF	TGTGCCAGCACCAGGACCAACCCGGGACAGCCCCAGCATTTT
-	11	TRBV29-1	TRBJ2-1	-	CSVPHYSEQFF	TGCAGCGTGCCACACTACTCCGAGCAGTTCTTC
-	13	TRBV7-2	TRBJ2-3	-	CASSLEIGDTQYF	TGTGCCAGCAGCTTAGAAATTGGAGATACGCAGTATTTT
once	14	TRBV7-2	TRBJ2-7	TRBD1	CASSLGQASYEQYF	TGTGCCAGCAGTTTGGGACAGGCCTCCTACGAGCAGTACTTC
-	17	TRBV5-1	TRBJ2-5	TRBD2	CASNLGNSGAQGETQYF	TGCGCCAGCAACCTGGGCAATAGCGGGGCGCAGGGGGAGACCCAGTACTTC
-	16	TRBV5-4	TRBJ2-2	-	CASSLPGLRGTGELFF	TGTGCCAGCAGCCTCCCGGGTCTCCGAGGCACCGGGGAGCTGTTTTTT
-	16	TRBV4-1	TRBJ2-5	-	CASSQLGPLSQETQYF	TGCGCCAGCAGCCAACTCGGACCATTATCCCAAGAGACCCAGTACTTC
-	13	TRBV9	TRBJ1-1	-	CASSLGPGTEAFF	TGTGCCAGCAGCCTAGGGCCTGGGACTGAAGCTTTCTTT
-	16	TRBV4-1	TRBJ1-4	-	CASSRNRGAPNEKLFF	TGCGCCAGCAGCCGTAATAGGGGCGCACCTAATGAAAAACTGTTTTTT
once	12	TRBV9	TRBJ2-3	-	CASSPTIGTQYF	TGTGCCAGCAGCCCCACTATCGGTACGCAGTATTTT
once	15	TRBV6-2/TRBV6-3	TRBJ1-5	-	CATADRTYSNQPQHF	TGTGCCACCGCGGACAGAACTTATAGCAATCAGCCCCAGCATTTT
-	17	TRBV4-1	TRBJ2-2	-	CASSQGGGGTNTGELFF	TGCGCCAGCAGCCAAGGCGGGGGCGGGACGAACACCGGGGAGCTGTTTTTT
-	15	TRBV20-1	TRBJ2-7	TRBD2	CSADSAGPISYEQYF	TGCAGTGCGGACTCAGCGGGACCAATCTCCTACGAGCAGTACTTC
-	14	TRBV6-5	TRBJ1-2	TRBD1	CASSRDREIYGYTF	TGTGCCAGCAGCCGGGACAGGGAGATCTATGGCTACACCTTC
-	14	TRBV14	TRBJ2-5	-	CASSQANRQETQYF	TGTGCCAGCAGCCAAGCAAACCGACAAGAGACCCAGTACTTC
-	14	TRBV5-1	TRBJ2-3	-	CASSLDASTDTQYF	TGCGCCAGCAGCTTGGACGCTAGCACAGATACGCAGTATTTT
-	15	TRBV5-1	TRBJ2-7	TRBD1	CASSLGTGEPYEQYF	TGCGCCAGCAGCTTGGGGACAGGGGAACCCTACGAGCAGTACTTC
-	14	TRBV20-1	TRBJ1-5	-	CSARRGADNQPQHF	TGCAGTGCTCGCCGGGGGGCTGACAATCAGCCCCAGCATTTT
few	14	TRBV11-2	TRBJ2-2	TRBD1	CASSLPGGTGELFF	TGTGCCAGCAGCTTACCAGGGGGAACCGGGGAGCTGTTTTTT
few	15	TRBV18	TRBJ2-1	TRBD1	CASSPGTDSYNEQFF	TGTGCCAGCTCACCTGGGACAGACTCCTACAATGAGCAGTTCTTC
-	17	TRBV6-2/TRBV6-3	TRBJ2-1	TRBD1	CASSYSMGQGAYNEQFF	TGTGCCAGCAGTTACTCCATGGGACAGGGGGCCTACAATGAGCAGTTCTTC
-	16	TRBV5-1	TRBJ2-7	TRBD2	CASSLRTSGNSYEQYF	TGCGCCAGCAGCCTGAGGACTAGCGGAAATTCCTACGAGCAGTACTTC
-	15	TRBV5-1	TRBJ2-7	-	CASSWRRDSAHEQYF	TGCGCCAGCAGCTGGAGGCGGGACAGTGCCCACGAGCAGTACTTC
-	14	TRBV20-1	TRBJ2-7	-	CSAPLTREGYEQYF	TGCAGTGCTCCTCTAACTAGAGAGGGGTACGAGCAGTACTTC
-	14	TRBV2	TRBJ1-1	-	CASSGIRETTEAFF	TGTGCCAGCAGTGGGATAAGGGAGACCACTGAAGCTTTCTTT
-	15	TRBV5-1	TRBJ2-7	-	CASSWGPGFGNEQYF	TGCGCCAGCAGCTGGGGGCCGGGATTCGGAAACGAGCAGTACTTC
-	15	TRBV7-2	TRBJ2-3	TRBD1	CASSFDRVSTDTQYF	TGTGCCAGCAGCTTCGACAGGGTGAGCACAGATACGCAGTATTTT
-	17	TRBV6-5	TRBJ1-6	TRBD1	CASSSTDRTLYNSPLHF	TGTGCCAGCAGTTCAACGGACAGGACTCTCTATAATTCACCCCTCCACTTT
-	16	TRBV3-1	TRBJ2-3	TRBD2	CASSRRRSGGRDTQYF	TGTGCCAGCAGCCGCCGACGGAGCGGGGGTCGTGATACGCAGTATTTT
-	13	TRBV7-9	TRBJ1-5	-	CASSSQNGQPQHF	TGTGCCAGCAGCTCTCAAAACGGGCAGCCCCAGCATTTT
once	14	TRBV30	TRBJ1-2	TRBD1	CAWSVQGVDYGYTF	TGTGCCTGGAGTGTACAGGGGGTTGACTATGGCTACACCTTC
-	14	TRBV20-1	TRBJ2-1	TRBD2	CSALPSGSGNEQFF	TGCAGTGCCCTTCCTAGCGGGAGTGGCAATGAGCAGTTCTTC
-	16	TRBV7-8	TRBJ2-5	-	CASSRDDLAGQETQYF	TGTGCCAGCAGCCGGGACGACCTTGCGGGCCAAGAGACCCAGTACTTC
-	15	TRBV6-5	TRBJ2-7	TRBD2	CASSYRGLAGYEQYF	TGTGCCAGCAGTTACCGAGGACTAGCGGGCTACGAGCAGTACTTC
few	15	TRBV27	TRBJ2-1	-	CASSWGASSYNEQFF	TGTGCCAGCAGTTGGGGGGCGAGCTCCTACAATGAGCAGTTCTTC